These 10 T cell receptor beta chains originate from one sample sequenced in a study of early T cells in non-severe SARS-CoV-2 infection. TCRdb redid the calling of the 5' RACE reads with MiXCR, one entry per CDR3 protein. The table has 80,000 or so distinct CDR3 sequences, less than 8% seen once. What was sequenced was whole blood. These receptor sequences come from an adult who was a healthcare worker with PCR-confirmed SARS-CoV-2 infection or an uninfected control (not recorded which).

This chain links TRBV3-1 with TRBJ2-1; 7 bases align to TRBD2. From germline, CDR1 is LGHDT and CDR2 YNNKEL (reference sequence). This CDR3 comprises 15 residues. The junction had 5 bases not matched to a gene; V was cut back by 1 base and J by 5 bases. DNA for the CDR3: TGTGCCAGCAGCCAAGCGGCTAGCGGCAACAATGAGCAGTTCTTC. Its protein is CASSQAASGNNEQFF.

The chain uses TRBV27 and TRBJ2-5; TRBD1 aligns across 9 bases. The CDR3 has 15 amino acids. Germline V lookup: CDR1 MNHEY, CDR2 SMNVEV (reference sequence). With 2 bases clipped from V and 3 bases from J, the junction kept 4 bases outside the gene matches. CDR3 in DNA: TGTGCCAGCAGTTTACTCGGGACAGGGAAAGAGACCCAGTACTTC. Translating gives CASSLLGTGKETQYF.

This clonotype was counted many times. The rearrangement joins TRBV10-3 to TRBJ1-2; possible D gene TRBD1, 5 bases. Germline CDR1 ENHRY, CDR2 SYGVKD. This CDR3 has 15 residues. Trimming shortened V by 6 bases and J by 4 bases, and 18 bases separated the two germline ends. The CDR3 nucleotides read TGTGCCATCAGAGGGGCGGGAAGAAGAGGCTATGGCTACACCTTC. It codes for CAIRGAGRRGYGYTF.

The rearrangement joins TRBV12-3 or TRBV12-4 to TRBJ1-6; D possibly corresponds to TRBD1 (5 bases). Trimming shortened V by 6 bases and J by 6 bases, and 18 bases separated the two germline ends. This CDR3 comprises 16 residues. The CDR3 reads CASSIGTAMPNSPLHF. The CDR3 DNA follows: TGTGCCAGCAGCATAGGGACCGCGATGCCTAATTCACCCCTCCACTTT.

This clonotype has at least ten counts. This sequence joins TRBV29-1 and TRBJ1-1, with TRBD1 identical over 7 bases. The V segment lost 5 bases and the J segment 5 bases; nucleotides outside the gene matches: 11. There are 14 residues in the CDR3. Germline-derived CDR1 and CDR2 are SQVTM and ANQGSEA. The CDR3 protein is CSVQLNRGSTEAFF. As DNA, the CDR3 is TGCAGCGTTCAACTCAACAGGGGAAGTACTGAAGCTTTCTTT.

This clonotype was observed at least ten times. V and J are TRBV29-1 and TRBJ2-5; unclear D gene. The CDR3 is 12 residues long. CDR1 SQVTM and CDR2 ANQGSEA come from the germline V gene. V was clipped by 6 bases and J by 1 base, with 9 bases between them. CDR3 nucleotide sequence: TGCAGCGTGGAGCCATTCCAAGAGACCCAGTACTTC. It specifies CSVEPFQETQYF.

In this sample, this clonotype turned up many times. This sequence joins TRBV3-1 and TRBJ1-2; D is undetermined. The CDR3 is made up of 14 amino acids. Germline V lookup: CDR1 LGHDT, CDR2 YNNKEL (reference sequence). Trimming pared 1 base from V and 4 bases from J, leaving 10 bases between. Here the CDR3 reads CASSQAGSSYGYTF. CDR3 nucleotide sequence: TGTGCCAGCAGCCAAGCGGGTTCGTCCTATGGCTACACCTTC.

This clonotype occurred many times. The V and J genes are TRBV5-1 and TRBJ2-7, with 8 bases lining up with TRBD1. V shed 1 base, J shed 5 bases, and the junction held 5 bases outside the gene matches. The CDR3 length is 14 residues. CDR1 and CDR2 from the germline V gene are SGHRS and YFSETQ. CDR3: CASSLYDRGDEQYF. CDR3 coding DNA: TGCGCCAGCAGCTTGTACGACAGGGGCGACGAGCAGTACTTC.

This clonotype appeared many times. V gene TRBV29-1 combines with J gene TRBJ2-7; either TRBD1 or TRBD2 may fit D (5 bases each). In germline, CDR1 is SQVTM, CDR2 ANQGSEA. V lost 5 bases and J 2 bases, leaving 10 bases between the germline ends. This CDR3 has 12 residues. The CDR3 is CSVRGDAYEQYF. CDR3 nucleotide sequence: TGCAGCGTTCGGGGCGATGCCTACGAGCAGTACTTC.

This clonotype was seen ten or more times. This chain links TRBV5-4 with TRBJ2-2, with 8 bases fitting TRBD2. The V gene end was trimmed by 4 bases and the J gene end by 4 bases; junction bases not matched to a gene: 9. Per germline, CDR1 SGHNT and CDR2 YYREEE (reference sequence). There are 16 residues in the CDR3. The CDR3: CASSIQAGVGTGELFF. In DNA form, the CDR3 reads TGTGCCAGCAGCATTCAAGCGGGAGTTGGCACCGGGGAGCTGTTTTTT.